These T cell receptor beta chains were read from a single sample in a study of blood T cell repertoires in COVID-19. Libraries were prepared by immunoSEQ multiplex PCR; TCRdb keeps only in-frame clonotypes and omits some of them. The sample contains about 430,000 clones, approximately 90% of which appear only once. The sequenced sample consisted of peripheral blood. The receptors were sampled from a man aged 18 to 29 with COVID-19, enrolled during active disease. CDR3s include the opening cysteine and the closing phenylalanine or tryptophan. The order of the fields is V gene, D gene, J gene, clone size, CDR3 protein, CDR3 DNA. The D gene is left open where the match is weak. A clone size is listed for some rows: how often the clone was seen (once, few, many), or a class if it is expanded.

>TRBV27|TRBD1|TRBJ1-2|-
CASSLSVGQGAGYTF
TGTGCCAGCAGTTTATCGGTAGGGCAGGGGGCTGGGTACACCTTC
>TRBV12-3/TRBV12-4|-|TRBJ2-7|few
CASSFDTDYEQYF
TGTGCCAGCAGTTTTGACACAGACTACGAGCAGTACTTC
>TRBV5-6|-|TRBJ1-6|-
CASSPDGGLPPTLHF
TGTGCCAGCAGCCCCGACGGGGGGCTCCCCCCTACCCTCCACTTT
>TRBV7-3|-|TRBJ2-2|-
CASSSARGALTGELFF
TGTGCCAGCAGCTCAGCCAGGGGGGCGCTCACCGGGGAGCTGTTTTTT
>TRBV28|-|TRBJ2-7|-
CASTKGYMEYF
TGTGCCAGCACAAAGGGGTACATGGAATACTTC
>TRBV7-9|TRBD1|TRBJ2-3|-
CASSLGRRDRRLDTQYF
TGTGCCAGCAGCTTAGGACGCCGGGACAGGCGGTTAGATACGCAGTATTTT
>TRBV27|-|TRBJ2-7|-
CASRLQGRAYEQYF
TGTGCCAGCAGGCTACAGGGTAGGGCCTACGAGCAGTACTTC
>TRBV3-1/TRBV3-2|-|TRBJ2-1|-
CASSQVPGQQKIYNEQFF
TGTGCCAGCAGCCAGGTTCCCGGACAGCAAAAAATCTACAATGAGCAGTTCTTC
>TRBV6-5|-|TRBJ1-2|-
CASTQGLIAPYGYTF
TGTGCCAGCACCCAGGGTTTAATAGCCCCCTATGGCTACACCTTC
>TRBV6-6|-|TRBJ1-1|-
CASSYAGDNTEAFF
TGTGCCAGCAGTTACGCAGGGGATAACACTGAAGCTTTCTTT
>TRBV11-2|-|TRBJ1-1|-
CASSSRGGPMNTEAFF
TGTGCCAGCAGCTCCCGCGGGGGCCCCATGAACACTGAAGCTTTCTTT
>TRBV9|TRBD2|TRBJ2-2|few
CASSEAASGSTGELFF
TGTGCCAGCAGCGAGGCCGCTAGCGGAAGCACCGGGGAGCTGTTTTTT
>TRBV29-1|-|TRBJ2-2|-
CSVAPQPLGLSILNTGELFF
TGCAGCGTTGCCCCGCAACCGTTAGGACTCTCGATTTTGAACACCGGGGAGCTGTTTTTT
>TRBV4-1|-|TRBJ1-1|-
CASSPAGFVEAFF
TGCGCCAGCAGCCCCGCCGGGTTTGTTGAAGCTTTCTTT
>TRBV5-4|TRBD2|TRBJ2-5|-
CASSLWQFGGRGQETQYF
TGTGCCAGCAGCTTGTGGCAGTTTGGCGGGAGGGGGCAAGAGACCCAGTACTTC
>TRBV4-1|TRBD1|TRBJ2-3|-
CASSPRGAGGADTQYF
TGCGCCAGCAGCCCCCGTGGGGCAGGGGGAGCAGATACGCAGTATTTT
>TRBV11-2|-|TRBJ2-2|-
CASSLVGARANTGELFF
TGTGCCAGCAGCTTAGTGGGGGCTCGGGCGAACACCGGGGAGCTGTTTTTT
>TRBV3-1/TRBV3-2|-|TRBJ2-7|-
CASSGDTGFEQYF
TGTGCCAGCAGCGGGGATACGGGGTTCGAGCAGTACTTC
>TRBV19|-|TRBJ1-4|-
CASSIAGSWEKLFF
TGTGCCAGTAGTATCGCGGGGTCATGGGAAAAACTGTTTTTT
>TRBV3-1/TRBV3-2|TRBD2|TRBJ2-1|few
CASSLAGIYNEQFF
TGTGCCTCCTCACTAGCGGGGATTTACAATGAGCAGTTCTTC
>TRBV6-2/TRBV6-3|-|TRBJ2-7|-
CASSVQEQGYDEQYF
TGTGCCAGCAGTGTGCAGGAACAGGGATACGACGAGCAGTACTTC
>TRBV6-5|TRBD2|TRBJ2-3|-
CASSQNLAGTDTQYF
TGTGCCAGCAGTCAGAACCTAGCGGGGACAGATACGCAGTATTTT